The present T cell receptor beta chain was sequenced within a study of Ad26.COV2.S vaccination and SARS-CoV-2 variants. Sequencing was performed with immunoSEQ multiplex PCR; in TCRdb, only in-frame clones are kept and a portion is missing. The sample lists about 400,000 clones, around 91% occurring once. Germline assignment: CDR1 GTSNPN and CDR2 SVGIG (reference sequence). V shed 3 bases and J shed 6 bases, with 3 bases lying between them. The CDR3 is made up of 11 amino acids. Described treatment: some 19 received Ad26.COV2.S at low or high dose, single or two shots; about 5 received placebo; per-sample allocation not given. Day 63 following the first vaccine or placebo injection was when the samples were taken.

The sequence was obtained from a person between 18 and 60 years old who received the Ad26.COV2.S COVID-19 vaccine or a placebo. Sample: peripheral blood, taken in a trial of Ad26.COV2.S vaccine versus placebo. The chain carries TRBV30 and TRBJ2-6; D gene ambiguous. The CDR3 sequence is CAWSPANVLTF. The CDR3 DNA sequence: TGTGCCTGGAGCCCGGCCAACGTCCTGACTTTC.